This T cell receptor (beta chain) was recorded in a study of a mutant IDH1 vaccine in newly diagnosed glioma. Study context: Eight vaccinations were given in weeks 1, 3, 5, 7, 11, 15, 19 and 23. Treated patients, averaging about 40 years, were around 60% male and around 40% female. Before enrollment, the patients had been treated with radiotherapy alone, temozolomide alone, or both together. Most of them had received both.

Stated time point: week 11, during vaccination. Topical imiquimod accompanied each vaccine dose, which consisted of 300 ug of mutant IDH1 20-mer peptide. Profiling relied on immunoSEQ multiplex PCR, and the TCRdb table lists in-frame clones only, not all of them. The sample records roughly 110,000 clones, 90% being singletons. Between the trimmed V and J ends, which lost 1 base and 2 bases, there was a span of 10 bases. The CDR3 runs to 15 residues. Looked up from germline, CDR1 is SEHNR and CDR2 is FQNEAQ (reference sequence). Study findings and constraints: There seemed to be no relation between pseudoprogression and changes in top peripheral T cell clonotypes.

Concerning this clone itself: What it binds is unknown.

The receptor comes from a woman aged 45-65 years with glioma. The sample consisted of PBMCs, taken from a glioma patient whose treatment included an IDH1 peptide vaccine. The V gene is TRBV7-9, the J gene TRBJ2-3; D is unresolved. The CDR3 DNA sequence: TGTGCCAGCAGCTTAGTTAGGCGGTACACAGATACGCAGTATTTT. It yields the protein CASSLVRRYTDTQYF.